The 21 T cell receptor beta chains presented below share a single source sample, sequenced in a study of graft-versus-host responses after intestinal transplantation. The protocol was immunoSEQ multiplex PCR, while the TCRdb copy is restricted to in-frame clones and leaves out a portion. The table lists 100,000 to 120,000 clones, 93% of them singletons, with 0.4% to 0.55% in the top ten. Antigens of these TCRs are unknown. The material sequenced was unstimulated CD8+ T cells sorted from spleen or lymph node cells, taken before intestinal transplant. All receptors derive from a human donor who received an intestinal transplant.

The chain employs TRBV10-1 and TRBJ2-1; the D gene is possibly TRBD1 (6 bases). Germline V gene lookup returns CDR1 WNHNN and CDR2 SYGVQD (reference sequence). The CDR3 is made up of 13 amino acids. V was trimmed by 0 bases and J by 8 bases, leaving 8 bases between them. The CDR3: CASSESPGDEQFF. DNA for the CDR3: TGCGCCAGCAGTGAGTCCCCAGGGGATGAGCAGTTCTTC.

The chain has TRBV10-1 and TRBJ2-1; TRBD1 matches 12 bases. V was clipped by 0 bases and J by 5 bases; unmatched bases: 14. Germline V gene lookup returns CDR1 WNHNN and CDR2 SYGVQD (reference sequence). There are 20 residues in the CDR3. CDR3 DNA: TGCGCCAGCAGTGAGTCGGGGGGGACAGGGGGCATATTTTTGGACAATGAGCAGTTCTTC. Translation gives CASSESGGTGGIFLDNEQFF.

The genes are TRBV19 and TRBJ1-1; 7 bases line up with TRBD1. The CDR3 has 13 amino acids. Losses at the gene ends were 8 bases for V and 0 bases for J; bases not matched to a gene: 3. CDR1 is LNHDA and CDR2 is SQIVND in the germline V gene (reference sequence). The CDR3 loop reads CASSQGLNTEAFF. CDR3 coding DNA: TGTGCCAGTTCACAGGGGCTGAACACTGAAGCTTTCTTT.

This chain joins TRBV6-5 and TRBJ1-1; TRBD1 is a possible D gene (5 bases). Germline-derived CDR1 and CDR2 are MNHEY and SVGAGI. The ends were cut back, 4 bases at V and 0 bases at J, with 9 bases in the middle. The CDR3 consists of 14 residues. CDR3 loop: CASSWGTVNTEAFF. In DNA, the CDR3 is TGTGCCAGCAGTTGGGGGACGGTGAACACTGAAGCTTTCTTT.

V is TRBV7-9 and J is TRBJ2-1; D is tentatively TRBD1 or TRBD2 (5 bases each). The CDR3 consists of 15 residues. The V end was cut by 4 bases, the J end by 7 bases, with 17 bases between. Looked up from germline, CDR1 is SEHNR and CDR2 is FQNEAQ (reference sequence). Written as DNA, the CDR3 is TGTGCCAGCAGCTCCCGGGACGCCCAGGAGAATGAGCAGTTCTTC. Translating it yields CASSSRDAQENEQFF.

This chain uses TRBV6-5 with TRBJ2-1; 9 positions match TRBD2. Germline V CDR1 and CDR2: MNHEY, SVGAGI. CDR3 length: 16 amino acids. V lost 0 bases, J lost 3 bases, and 3 bases stayed unmatched. In nucleotides, the CDR3 is TGTGCCAGCAGTTACTCGGCGGGAGGGAGCTACAATGAGCAGTTCTTC. It is translated as CASSYSAGGSYNEQFF.

The rearrangement uses TRBV6-5 and TRBJ2-1, with no clear D. With 0 bases removed from V and 0 bases from J, the gap between germline ends came to 9 bases. Per germline, CDR1 MNHEY and CDR2 SVGAGI. This CDR3 comprises 16 residues. The CDR3 is CASSYSWQSSYNEQFF. For the CDR3, the DNA is TGTGCCAGCAGTTACTCGTGGCAGAGCTCCTACAATGAGCAGTTCTTC.

The chain carries TRBV7-9 and TRBJ2-7; tentatively, D is TRBD1 (7 bases). The CDR3 loop spans 15 amino acids. From germline, CDR1 is SEHNR and CDR2 FQNEAQ (reference sequence). Trimming stripped 6 bases from V and 1 base from J, with 16 bases between. The CDR3 DNA reads TGTGCCAGCAGTTGGGCGGGGACAGCGTCCTACGAGCAGTACTTC. Its protein product is CASSWAGTASYEQYF.

The chain has TRBV7-9 and TRBJ1-2, with 12 bases fitting TRBD1. Trimming cost V 1 base and J 6 bases; bases outside gene matches: 12. The CDR3 contains 18 residues. The germline V gene encodes CDR1 SEHNR and CDR2 FQNEAQ (reference sequence). The CDR3 DNA reads TGTGCCAGCAGCTTAGACGGGACAGGGGGCTATCAGTATAATGGCTACACCTTC. Amino acid sequence: CASSLDGTGGYQYNGYTF. Full variable domain (remainder filled in from reference TRBV7-9 and TRBJ1-2): DTGVSQNPRHKITKRGQNVTFRCDPISEHNRLYWYRQTLGQGPEFLTYFQNEAQLEKSRLLSDRFSAERPKGSFSTLEIQRTEQGDSAMYLCASSLDGTGGYQYNGYTFGSGTRLTVV.

The chain joins TRBV2 to TRBJ2-5; the match to TRBD2 covers 12 bases. CDR3 length equals 15 residues. V trimming: 8 bases; J trimming: 4 bases; junction bases outside the gene matches: 8. Germline CDR1 is SNHLY and CDR2 is FYNNEI. The CDR3 reads CASRRTSGILETQYF. CDR3 sequence (DNA): TGTGCCAGCCGAAGGACTAGCGGGATTTTAGAGACCCAGTACTTC. The whole variable domain, filled in from reference TRBV2 and TRBJ2-5, reads EPEVTQTPSHQVTQMGQEVILRCVPISNHLYFYWYRQILGQKVEFLVSFYNNEISEKSEIFDDQFSVERPDGSNFTLKIRSTKLEDSAMYFCASRRTSGILETQYFGPGTRLLVL.

V is TRBV6-5 and J is TRBJ2-7; TRBD2 agrees at 9 bases. V lost 5 bases and J lost 4; bases outside the gene matches: 6. CDR1 is MNHEY and CDR2 is SVGAGI in the germline V gene. There are 14 residues in the CDR3. Here the CDR3 reads CASSPGTSMYEQYF. CDR3 DNA: TGTGCCAGCAGTCCCGGGACTAGCATGTACGAGCAGTACTTC.

The rearrangement uses TRBV20-1 and TRBJ1-2; perhaps TRBD1 as D (5 bases). The V end lost 7 bases, the J end lost 13 bases, and 16 bases lay between the germline ends. Germline CDR1 is DFQATT and CDR2 is SNEGSKA (reference sequence). CDR3 length: 10 residues. This chain's CDR3 is CSESGDPSTF. DNA of the CDR3: TGCAGTGAGAGTGGGGACCCTTCCACCTTC.

The count of this clone is one. The chain has TRBV7-6 and TRBJ2-7; 7 positions agree with TRBD2. The J segment lost 7 bases and the V segment lost 4 bases, leaving 10 bases of the junction unmatched. Germline lookup yields CDR1 SGHVS and CDR2 FNYEAQ. The CDR3 runs 14 residues. The CDR3 is CASSSFAGDEEQYF. Here the CDR3 DNA reads TGTGCCAGCAGCTCCTTCGCGGGAGACGAGGAGCAGTACTTC.

This chain joins TRBV6-1 and TRBJ2-1; D remains unclear. This CDR3 region has 15 residues. Trimming removed 1 base at V and 2 bases at J, with 9 bases between. Germline V gives CDR1 MNHNS, CDR2 SASEGT. CDR3 region: CASSEGATAYNEQFF. The CDR3 DNA reads as TGTGCCAGCAGTGAAGGGGCCACCGCCTACAATGAGCAGTTCTTC.

This chain uses TRBV7-9 with TRBJ1-1; D remains unclear. Per the germline V gene, CDR1 is SEHNR and CDR2 is FQNEAQ (reference sequence). V lost 0 bases and J 1 base, leaving 6 bases between the germline ends. The CDR3 consists of 14 residues. CDR3 region: CASSLARENTEAFF. The CDR3, as DNA: TGTGCCAGCAGCTTAGCTAGGGAGAACACTGAAGCTTTCTTT. Filled out from reference TRBV7-9 and TRBJ1-1, the complete variable domain reads DTGVSQNPRHKITKRGQNVTFRCDPISEHNRLYWYRQTLGQGPEFLTYFQNEAQLEKSRLLSDRFSAERPKGSFSTLEIQRTEQGDSAMYLCASSLARENTEAFFGQGTRLTVV.

The chain joins TRBV11-2 to TRBJ2-1; 7 nucleotides align to TRBD2. The V gene end was trimmed by 3 bases and the J gene end by 6 bases; junction bases not matched to a gene: 5. Germline loops: CDR1 SGHAT, CDR2 FQNNGV. The CDR3 covers 14 residues. This chain's CDR3 is CASSFLQRGNEQFF. As DNA, the CDR3 is TGTGCCAGCAGCTTCCTACAGCGGGGCAATGAGCAGTTCTTC.

V is TRBV4-1 and J is TRBJ2-7; 12 nucleotides match TRBD1. This CDR3 has 16 amino acids. CDR1 MGHRA and CDR2 YSYEKL come from the germline V gene. After removal of 1 base from V and 6 bases from J, the junction contained 7 bases not matched to a gene. The CDR3 DNA reads TGCGCCAGCAGCCAAGGGAGGGACAGGGGGCGAGTCGAGCAGTACTTC. Translating it yields CASSQGRDRGRVEQYF.

The chain recombines TRBV6-6 with TRBJ1-5, with D hard to call. Trimming cost V 7 bases and J 4 bases, with 11 bases left between them. The CDR3 is made up of 13 amino acids. Germline assignment: CDR1 MNHNY and CDR2 SVGAGI (reference sequence). As DNA, the CDR3 is TGTGCCAGCACCCGGGCTCAAAATCAGCCCCAGCATTTT. This encodes CASTRAQNQPQHF.

The J gene is TRBJ2-1, the V gene TRBV5-6, with a weak D call TRBD2 (6 bases). The CDR3 has 16 residues. Germline lookup yields CDR1 SGHDT and CDR2 YYEEEE. The V end was cut by 0 bases, the J end by 9 bases, with 19 bases between. CDR3 DNA sequence: TGTGCCAGCAGCTTGGCCTTGCGGGGCTCTTTTGGTGAGCAGTTCTTC. This translates into CASSLALRGSFGEQFF.

V and J are TRBV7-9 and TRBJ1-4, with 9 nucleotides matching TRBD1. This CDR3 has 15 residues. The V gene's germline CDR1 is SEHNR and CDR2 FQNEAQ (reference sequence). V dropped 0 bases and J dropped 7; count of bases not matched to a gene: 3. This chain's CDR3 is CASSLAGTGTEKLFF. For the CDR3, the DNA is TGTGCCAGCAGCTTAGCCGGGACAGGGACTGAAAAACTGTTTTTT.

The chain carries TRBV4-1 and TRBJ2-5; a possible D gene is TRBD1 (6 bases). CDR3 size: 14 residues. Trimming stripped 4 bases from V and 5 bases from J, with 14 bases between. The germline V gene has CDR1 MGHRA and CDR2 YSYEKL. CDR3 residues: CASSPPNTGETQYF. DNA of the CDR3: TGCGCCAGCAGCCCACCAAACACAGGGGAGACCCAGTACTTC.